The next 21 T cell receptor beta chains were all read from a single sample in a study of blood T cell repertoires in COVID-19. The assay was immunoSEQ multiplex PCR, and TCRdb's table has in-frame clones only and misses some. The table has around 170,000 clones, about 74% seen once. Material for sequencing was peripheral blood. These receptors originate from a woman of 80 years or more with acute or convalescent COVID-19.

The V gene is TRBV5-1, the J gene TRBJ2-5, with 7 bases lining up with TRBD1. Germline lookup yields CDR1 SGHRS and CDR2 YFSETQ. The CDR3 has 13 amino acids. V lost 1 base and J lost 3; bases outside the gene matches: 0. As DNA, the CDR3 is TGCGCCAGCAGCTTGCAGGGGGAAGAGACCCAGTACTTC. Translating it yields CASSLQGEETQYF.

The J gene is TRBJ2-7, the V gene TRBV6-5; 7 bases line up with TRBD1. In germline, CDR1 is MNHEY, CDR2 SVGAGI. V gave up 4 bases and J gave up 2 bases; unmatched junction bases: 2. This CDR3 has 13 residues. CDR3 sequence (DNA): TGTGCCAGCAGTTTACAGGGGCCCTACGAGCAGTACTTC. The encoded protein is CASSLQGPYEQYF.

The chain recombines TRBV7-3 with TRBJ2-1; D is perhaps TRBD1 (5 bases). Germline-derived CDR1 and CDR2 are SGHTA and FQGTGA. The CDR3 is 13 residues long. Trimming took off 5 bases at V and 6 bases at J, with 11 bases between the two ends. The CDR3 here is CASSLTVFNEQFF. In nucleotides, the CDR3 is TGTGCCAGCAGCCTGACAGTTTTCAATGAGCAGTTCTTC. Using reference TRBV7-3 and TRBJ2-1 for the parts outside the CDR3, the full variable domain is GAGVSQTPSNKVTEKGKYVELRCDPISGHTALYWYRQSLGQGPEFLIYFQGTGAADDSGLPNDRFFAVRPEGSVSTLKIQRTERGDSAVYLCASSLTVFNEQFFGPGTRLTVL.

The table lists this clone with a few counts. This chain joins TRBV6-5 and TRBJ1-2; tentative D call: TRBD1 (5 bases). There are 13 residues in the CDR3. V was pared by 7 bases and J by 0 bases, with 9 bases between. Germline V CDR1 and CDR2: MNHEY, SVGAGI. The CDR3 spells CASIKTANYGYTF. The CDR3 bases are TGTGCCAGCATTAAGACAGCTAACTATGGCTACACCTTC.

This clone was seen a handful of times. V is TRBV19 and J is TRBJ2-6, with 10 positions matching TRBD1. Germline assignment: CDR1 LNHDA and CDR2 SQIVND (reference sequence). The CDR3 is made up of 17 amino acids. Losses at the gene ends were 6 bases for V and 1 base for J; bases not matched to a gene: 6. CDR3 nucleotide sequence: TGTGCCAGTAGCCGGGCGGGACAGGGGTCTGGGGCCAACGTCCTGACTTTC. Translation: CASSRAGQGSGANVLTF.

J is TRBJ2-1 and V is TRBV29-1, with D possibly being TRBD1 (5 bases). CDR1 SQVTM and CDR2 ANQGSEA come from the germline V gene. Trimming removed 3 bases from V and 1 base from J, with 10 bases in between. The CDR3 is 14 amino acids. CDR3 region: CSVDLGASYNEQFF. For the CDR3, the DNA is TGCAGCGTTGATTTAGGGGCATCCTACAATGAGCAGTTCTTC.

This rearrangement joins TRBV27 to TRBJ2-7; D is possibly TRBD1 (6 bases). V lost 7 bases and J lost 5, with 18 bases in between. CDR1 is MNHEY, CDR2 SMNVEV, per germline (reference sequence). The CDR3 length is 14 residues. The CDR3 is CASKGEGDYHEQYF. The CDR3 nucleotides are TGTGCCAGCAAAGGCGAGGGGGATTACCACGAGCAGTACTTC.

The V call is TRBV6-6, the J call TRBJ1-4; D is ambiguous. The CDR3 runs to 14 residues. Germline V lookup: CDR1 MNHNY, CDR2 SVGAGI (reference sequence). V was trimmed by 0 bases and J by 2 bases, leaving 4 bases between them. The CDR3 region is CASSYSGTNEKLFF. The CDR3 bases are TGTGCCAGCAGTTACTCGGGCACTAATGAAAAACTGTTTTTT.

V is TRBV9 and J is TRBJ1-1, with a possible D match to TRBD1 (5 bases). CDR1 and CDR2 from the germline V gene are SGDLS and YYNGEE. The ends were cut back, 4 bases at V and 1 base at J, with 17 bases in the middle. CDR3 length: 16 residues. Written as DNA, the CDR3 is TGTGCCAGCAGCCCTCGGATTTTGGGGGGGAACACTGAAGCTTTCTTT. Its translation is CASSPRILGGNTEAFF.

This clone appeared a few times. This chain joins TRBV29-1 and TRBJ2-2; TRBD1 might be the D (6 bases). V was pared by 7 bases and J by 0 bases, with 15 bases between. Per the germline V gene, CDR1 is SQVTM and CDR2 is ANQGSEA. The CDR3 is made up of 15 amino acids. The CDR3 coding sequence is TGCAGCGCCCCAAGGGGGAATACGAACACCGGGGAGCTGTTTTTT. Translating it yields CSAPRGNTNTGELFF.

The V and J genes are TRBV28 and TRBJ2-7; D remains unclear. Germline V gives CDR1 MDHEN, CDR2 SYDVKM. There are 12 residues in the CDR3. Deletions cut 2 bases from V and 3 bases from J, with 5 bases between. The CDR3 DNA reads TGTGCCAGCAGTTTACAGTACTACGAGCAGTACTTC. This sequence encodes CASSLQYYEQYF. Drawing the rest from reference TRBV28 and TRBJ2-7, the complete variable domain is DVKVTQSSRYLVKRTGEKVFLECVQDMDHENMFWYRQDPGLGLRLIYFSYDVKMKEKGDIPEGYSVSREKKERFSLILESASTNQTSMYLCASSLQYYEQYFGPGTRLTVT.

This rearrangement joins TRBV7-2 to TRBJ1-4; 8 bases are a match to TRBD1. The V gene's germline CDR1 is SGHTA and CDR2 FQGNSA. V was pared by 4 bases and J by 4 bases, with 5 bases of the junction left unmatched. The CDR3 extends over 15 amino acids. The CDR3 bases are TGTGCCAGCAGCTCGTACGGACAGGGTAATGAAAAACTGTTTTTT. Translating it yields CASSSYGQGNEKLFF.

In its sample, this clone was seen once. This sequence joins TRBV12-5 and TRBJ1-2, with D uncertain. V dropped 2 bases and J dropped 7 bases, with 20 bases sitting between them. The CDR3 has 16 residues. Germline V CDR1 and CDR2: LGHNT, FRNRAP. CDR3 nucleotides: TGTGCTAGTGGTTTGACGATAAGATCGGAGGGATGTGGCTACACCTTC. This translates into CASGLTIRSEGCGYTF.

V usage is TRBV5-1 and J usage is TRBJ2-2; 7 bases are shared with TRBD2. The CDR3 sequence is 16 residues long. The V gene's germline CDR1 is SGHRS and CDR2 YFSETQ. Trimming cost V 0 bases and J 6 bases; bases outside gene matches: 8. CDR3 sequence reads: CASSLAASGNSGELFF. In DNA form, the CDR3 reads TGCGCCAGCAGCTTGGCGGCCAGCGGGAATTCCGGGGAGCTGTTTTTT.

On this clone: A much larger clone differs by one base, so this may be a read error. V is TRBV5-4 and J is TRBJ2-5; 10 bases line up with TRBD2. CDR1 is SGHNT, CDR2 YYREEE, per germline (reference sequence). There are 17 residues in the CDR3. CDR3 DNA sequence: TGTGCCAGCAGCTTGGGGCTAGCGGGAGCCCTTCAAGGGACCCAGTACTTC. This translates into CASSLGLAGALQGTQYF.

This clone came up once. CDR3 loop: CASSLGWAGRYQETQYF. The CDR3 nucleotides are TGTGCCAGCAGCTTAGGGTGGGCAGGGAGGTACCAAGAGACCCAGTACTTC. This rearrangement joins TRBV7-2 to TRBJ2-5, with D perhaps TRBD2 (6 bases). This CDR3 comprises 17 residues. V gave up 1 base and J gave up 0 bases, with 15 bases separating them. Per the germline V gene, CDR1 is SGHTA and CDR2 is FQGNSA.

The gene calls are TRBV11-1 and TRBJ2-7; 9 bases match TRBD2. Germline CDR1 is SGHAT and CDR2 is FQDESV (reference sequence). V lost 5 bases to trimming and J lost 4 bases; unmatched junction nucleotides: 9. This CDR3 is built from 15 residues. The CDR3 nucleotides read TGTGCCAGCAGCGGAGACGGGACTAGCACATACGAGCAGTACTTC. It translates to CASSGDGTSTYEQYF.

This chain links TRBV2 with TRBJ2-5; 9 positions match TRBD1. Germline values: CDR1 SNHLY, CDR2 FYNNEI. The V and J ends lost 1 base and 1 base, in that order; junction bases with no gene match: 1. The CDR3 has 15 residues. This chain's CDR3 is CASSEGGQGQETQYF. CDR3 DNA sequence: TGTGCCAGCAGTGAAGGGGGACAGGGCCAAGAGACCCAGTACTTC.

The chain links TRBV3-1 (or the pseudogene TRBV3-2) to TRBJ2-1; D is ambiguous. This CDR3 is built from 16 residues. Germline assignment: CDR1 LGHDT and CDR2 YNNKEL (reference sequence). The ends were cut back, 1 base at V and 0 bases at J, with 10 bases in the middle. The CDR3, as DNA: TGTGCCAGCAGCCAAGTTGCCGCCAGCTCCTACAATGAGCAGTTCTTC. Protein product: CASSQVAASSYNEQFF.

The V gene is TRBV5-1, the J gene TRBJ1-4; TRBD1 matches 7 bases. Losses at the gene ends were 2 bases for V and 3 bases for J; bases not matched to a gene: 4. Germline CDR1 is SGHRS and CDR2 is YFSETQ. CDR3 length: 15 amino acids. The CDR3 sequence is CASSLTGEPNEKLFF. Here the CDR3 DNA reads TGCGCCAGCAGCTTAACAGGGGAGCCTAATGAAAAACTGTTTTTT.

The chain couples TRBV5-1 to TRBJ2-1; TRBD2 matches at 9 bases. J gave up 5 bases and V 0 bases, and 3 bases lay outside the gene matches. Per germline, CDR1 SGHRS and CDR2 YFSETQ. CDR3 length: 15 amino acids. The CDR3 protein is CASSLDLAGHNEQFF. The CDR3 coding sequence is TGCGCCAGCAGCTTGGACCTAGCGGGACACAATGAGCAGTTCTTC.